This T cell receptor (beta chain) was sequenced in a study of control samples from healthy donors and cancer patients. The CDR3 contains 15 residues. V trimming: 5 bases; J trimming: 3 bases; junction bases outside the gene matches: 8. Germline V gives CDR1 MNHEY, CDR2 SMNVEV (reference sequence). Data came from immunoSEQ multiplex PCR; TCRdb stores just in-frame clones and leaves some out. In the table there are 130,000 or so clones, roughly 86% of which are singletons. The rearrangement uses TRBV27 and TRBJ2-7, with 9 nucleotides matching TRBD2. Sequencing was done on a sample of PBMCs. The receptor comes from a man aged 50-59 years with head and neck cancer. The CDR3 DNA sequence: TGTGCCAGCAGTCCGAACCCGACTAGCGGCTACGAGCAGTACTTC. Protein product: CASSPNPTSGYEQYF.